These 26 T cell receptor beta chains originate from one sample sequenced in a study of cytomegalovirus exposure and HLA in healthy donors. Vbeta (60) and Jbeta (13) primers were used in the PCR. The method was immunoSEQ multiplex PCR; TCRdb's version includes in-frame clones alone and lacks a portion of them. The profile shows approximately 67,000 clones, around 89% of them singletons. Sequences were obtained from PBMCs. The receptors come from a woman between 25 and 40 years old in good health and CMV-seropositive.

The chain recombines TRBV7-9 with TRBJ2-5; possible D gene TRBD2, 5 bases. V dropped 1 base and J dropped 5 bases, with 14 bases sitting between them. Looked up from germline, CDR1 is SEHNR and CDR2 is FQNEAQ (reference sequence). CDR3 size: 15 residues. CDR3 residues: CASSLGGSRVETQYF. As DNA, the CDR3 is TGTGCCAGCAGCTTAGGAGGGTCAAGGGTGGAGACCCAGTACTTC. Based on the CDR3 plus reference TRBV7-9 and TRBJ2-5, the full variable domain is DTGVSQNPRHKITKRGQNVTFRCDPISEHNRLYWYRQTLGQGPEFLTYFQNEAQLEKSRLLSDRFSAERPKGSFSTLEIQRTEQGDSAMYLCASSLGGSRVETQYFGPGTRLLVL.

This sequence joins TRBV6-5 and TRBJ2-1; TRBD2 might be the D (6 bases). The CDR3 sequence is 14 residues long. Germline lookup yields CDR1 MNHEY and CDR2 SVGAGI. Trimming pared 7 bases from V and 7 bases from J, leaving 17 bases between. The DNA of the CDR3 is TGTGCCAGCACTCCCCGGAGGGTTCAAAATGAGCAGTTCTTC. Its translation is CASTPRRVQNEQFF.

This clone was seen once. The chain's CDR3 is CASSESYREQYF. CDR3 DNA: TGCGCCAGCAGTGAGTCTTACAGGGAGCAGTACTTC. The chain has TRBV10-1 and TRBJ2-7; weak D call: TRBD1 (5 bases). Germline V gives CDR1 WNHNN, CDR2 SYGVQD (reference sequence). The CDR3 length is 12 residues. Trimming removed 0 bases at V and 7 bases at J, with 7 bases between.

V is TRBV18 and J is TRBJ2-7, with 9 bases that match TRBD1. Germline assignment: CDR1 KGHSH and CDR2 LQKENI. J was trimmed by 7 bases and V by 6 bases; bases with no gene match: 10. The CDR3 loop spans 14 amino acids. The CDR3, as DNA: TGTGCCAGCTCCGACAGGGGGTCCTTTTTGGAGCAGTACTTC. It codes for CASSDRGSFLEQYF. The full variable domain, completed using reference TRBV18 and TRBJ2-7, is NAGVMQNPRHLVRRRGQEARLRCSPMKGHSHVYWYRQLPEEGLKFMVYLQKENIIDESGMPKERFSAEFPKEGPSILRIQQVVRGDSAAYFCASSDRGSFLEQYFGPGTRLTVT.

CDR3 sequence: CASSLNSWTEAFF. CDR3 coding DNA: TGTGCCAGCAGTCTGAACTCGTGGACTGAAGCTTTCTTT. J is TRBJ1-1 and V is TRBV6-5; D uncertain. This CDR3 spans 13 amino acids. CDR1 MNHEY and CDR2 SVGAGI come from the germline V gene. Trimming left V 5 bases short and J 5 bases short, with 12 bases between.

The chain joins TRBV2 to TRBJ2-3; 8 bases map to TRBD2. The germline V gene has CDR1 SNHLY and CDR2 FYNNEI. The CDR3 loop spans 16 amino acids. J gave up 2 bases and V 6 bases, and 10 bases lay outside the gene matches. The CDR3 protein is CASRERLALNTDTQYF. In DNA, the CDR3 is TGTGCCAGCAGAGAACGACTAGCGCTGAACACAGATACGCAGTATTTT.

CDR3 loop: CASSLGGPGSTEQYF. CDR3 DNA: TGTGCCAGCAGCTTAGGGGGGCCTGGGAGCACCGAGCAGTACTTC. The chain recombines TRBV7-6 with TRBJ2-7; weak D call: TRBD1 (6 bases). The CDR3 is made up of 15 amino acids. Deletions cut 1 base from V and 6 bases from J, with 16 bases between. Per the germline V gene, CDR1 is SGHVS and CDR2 is FNYEAQ.

The count of this clone is one. Here the CDR3 reads CASSFLPTGPGGTEAFF. CDR3 in DNA: TGCGCCAGCAGCTTCCTCCCGACAGGCCCGGGGGGCACTGAAGCTTTCTTT. The V and J genes are TRBV5-1 and TRBJ1-1; tentative D call: TRBD1 (6 bases). The V gene lost 2 bases and the J gene lost 4 bases, with 21 bases spanning the gap. The CDR3 totals 17 residues. Germline CDR1 SGHRS, CDR2 YFSETQ.

The chain couples TRBV5-1 to TRBJ1-1; 7 positions agree with TRBD1. This CDR3 is 13 amino acids long. CDR1 and CDR2 (germline): SGHRS, YFSETQ. After removal of 0 bases from V and 10 bases from J, the junction contained 6 bases not matched to a gene. CDR3 loop: CASSLGQGGSAFF. The DNA of the CDR3 is TGCGCCAGCAGCTTGGGGCAGGGGGGATCAGCTTTCTTT.

The chain employs TRBV29-1 and TRBJ2-2; 10 bases line up with TRBD2. The CDR3 extends over 15 amino acids. V gave up 2 bases and J gave up 6 bases; unmatched junction bases: 6. The germline gives CDR1 SQVTM, CDR2 ANQGSEA. CDR3 region: CSVEILAGPPGELFF. DNA for the CDR3: TGCAGCGTTGAAATACTAGCGGGGCCTCCCGGGGAGCTGTTTTTT.

The J gene is TRBJ1-5, the V gene TRBV28; TRBD1 is a possible D gene (6 bases). V was pared by 4 bases and J by 4 bases, with 14 bases between. The CDR3 is 15 residues long. Germline lookup yields CDR1 MDHEN and CDR2 SYDVKM. The CDR3 coding sequence is TGTGCCAGCAGTTCCTCGGGACACGGGAATCAGCCCCAGCATTTT. Protein sequence: CASSSSGHGNQPQHF.

The genes are TRBV25-1 and TRBJ2-1; 9 positions match TRBD1. The V and J ends lost 8 bases and 7 bases, in that order; junction bases with no gene match: 12. There are 15 residues in the CDR3. Germline V lookup: CDR1 MGHDK, CDR2 SYGVNS. In nucleotides, the CDR3 is TGTGCCAGCGCTCAACCCGGGACAGGGAAGAATGAGCAGTTCTTC. Encoded protein: CASAQPGTGKNEQFF.

This clone has only one observation. This rearrangement joins TRBV13 to TRBJ1-5; D unresolved. The CDR3 is 14 amino acids. CDR1 PRHDT and CDR2 FYEKMQ come from the germline V gene (reference sequence). With 0 bases removed from V and 3 bases from J, the gap between germline ends came to 6 bases. CDR3 sequence (DNA): TGTGCCAGCAGCTTAGGGGGCCTCAATCAGCCCCAGCATTTT. Its translation: CASSLGGLNQPQHF.

The chain couples TRBV27 to TRBJ2-3; a possible D gene is TRBD2 (5 bases). Trimming took 2 bases from V and 2 from J, leaving 11 bases between them. The CDR3 length is 15 residues. The V gene's germline CDR1 is MNHEY and CDR2 SMNVEV (reference sequence). The CDR3 sequence: CASSLGRAPTDTQYF. In DNA, the CDR3 is TGTGCCAGCAGTTTAGGGCGGGCCCCCACAGATACGCAGTATTTT.

CDR3 sequence (DNA): TGCGCCAGCAGCATCGGGACAGGCTACACCTTC. As protein: CASSIGTGYTF. The rearrangement joins TRBV5-1 to TRBJ1-2; D might be TRBD1 (6 bases). Germline V gene lookup returns CDR1 SGHRS and CDR2 YFSETQ. V was trimmed by 4 bases and J by 8 bases, leaving 9 bases between them. The CDR3 length is 11 residues.

This sequence joins TRBV29-1 and TRBJ2-1; weak D call: TRBD1 (5 bases). Germline CDR1 is SQVTM and CDR2 is ANQGSEA. This CDR3 has 14 residues. The germline V and J ends were trimmed by 3 bases and 2 bases, with 11 bases remaining between them. CDR3 loop: CSVERRTTYNEQFF. CDR3 in DNA: TGCAGCGTTGAGCGTAGGACAACCTACAATGAGCAGTTCTTC.

The V gene is TRBV4-1, the J gene TRBJ2-3; 7 nucleotides line up with TRBD1. This CDR3 comprises 17 residues. Trimming took 1 base from V and 4 from J; bases not matched to a gene: 11. CDR1 and CDR2 from the germline V gene are MGHRA and YSYEKL. DNA for the CDR3: TGCGCCAGCAGCCAAGGTAGCAGGGGGAGAGGGTCAGATACGCAGTATTTT. This encodes CASSQGSRGRGSDTQYF.

The rearrangement uses TRBV29-1 and TRBJ2-6, with 8 bases fitting TRBD1. The CDR3 runs to 16 residues. Trimming at V came to 4 bases and at J to 0 bases, leaving 5 bases not matched to a gene. Germline V lookup: CDR1 SQVTM, CDR2 ANQGSEA. The CDR3 region is CSVGGRGPSGANVLTF. The CDR3 DNA follows: TGCAGCGTTGGGGGCAGGGGGCCCTCTGGGGCCAACGTCCTGACTTTC.

J is TRBJ2-7 and V is TRBV9, with D possibly matching TRBD2 (5 bases). The CDR3 consists of 13 residues. Trimming took 0 bases from V and 5 from J, leaving 9 bases between them. CDR1 and CDR2 from the germline V gene are SGDLS and YYNGEE. The CDR3 reads CASSVVEGDEQYF. Written as DNA, the CDR3 is TGTGCCAGCAGCGTAGTTGAGGGTGACGAGCAGTACTTC.

The chain has TRBV15 and TRBJ2-5, with D possibly being TRBD1 (5 bases). The CDR3 spans 15 residues. Trimming stripped 4 bases from V and 2 bases from J, with 14 bases between. The V gene's germline CDR1 is LNHNV and CDR2 YYDKDF (reference sequence). The CDR3 loop reads CATSTRQGIQETQYF. The CDR3 DNA sequence: TGTGCCACCAGCACCCGCCAGGGCATTCAAGAGACCCAGTACTTC. The variable domain in full, with the rest retrieved from reference TRBV15 and TRBJ2-5, is DAMVIQNPRYQVTQFGKPVTLSCSQTLNHNVMYWYQQKSSQAPKLLFHYYDKDFNNEADTPDNFQSRRPNTSFCFLDIRSPGLGDTAMYLCATSTRQGIQETQYFGPGTRLLVL.

The chain employs TRBV29-1 and TRBJ1-1, with a weak D call TRBD1 (5 bases). Germline loops: CDR1 SQVTM, CDR2 ANQGSEA. V lost 2 bases, J lost 3 bases, and 13 bases lay in between. This CDR3 has 14 residues. The CDR3 nucleotides are TGCAGCGTTGAACCGGGACGGGAGGACACTGAAGCTTTCTTT. Its protein is CSVEPGREDTEAFF.

V gene TRBV11-1 combines with J gene TRBJ1-1, with D possibly being TRBD1 (6 bases). This CDR3 has 17 amino acids. Per the germline V gene, CDR1 is SGHAT and CDR2 is FQDESV (reference sequence). V lost 4 bases to trimming and J lost 4 bases, with 22 bases between them. CDR3 loop: CASSSSRWGGAGTEAFF. CDR3 DNA sequence: TGTGCCAGCAGCTCGTCGCGGTGGGGGGGCGCGGGCACTGAAGCTTTCTTT.

This clone has a single count. The chain links TRBV11-2 to TRBJ1-1; tentatively, D is TRBD1 (5 bases). Trimming stripped 1 base from V and 2 bases from J, with 11 bases between. CDR1 is SGHAT, CDR2 FQNNGV, per germline. The CDR3 has 15 residues. The CDR3 is CASSLAGGINTEAFF. CDR3 nucleotide sequence: TGTGCCAGCAGCTTAGCGGGGGGGATCAACACTGAAGCTTTCTTT.

V and J are TRBV9 and TRBJ2-2, with 7 bases matching TRBD1. The CDR3 loop spans 15 amino acids. The germline V gene encodes CDR1 SGDLS and CDR2 YYNGEE. V gave up 0 bases and J gave up 6 bases; unmatched junction bases: 5. The CDR3 spells CASSVGTGEPGELFF. In DNA, the CDR3 is TGTGCCAGCAGCGTAGGCACAGGGGAACCCGGGGAGCTGTTTTTT. The full variable domain, completed using reference TRBV9 and TRBJ2-2, is DSGVTQTPKHLITATGQRVTLRCSPRSGDLSVYWYQQSLDQGLQFLIQYYNGEERAKGNILERFSAQQFPDLHSELNLSSLELGDSALYFCASSVGTGEPGELFFGEGSRLTVL.

The chain is built from TRBV27 and TRBJ2-2, with TRBD1 matching over 7 bases. There are 15 residues in the CDR3. The germline V gene has CDR1 MNHEY and CDR2 SMNVEV (reference sequence). V lost 8 bases to trimming and J lost 0 bases; unmatched junction nucleotides: 6. The CDR3 DNA follows: TGTGCCAGCCGGGACAGCGGATCGAACACCGGGGAGCTGTTTTTT. As protein: CASRDSGSNTGELFF.

This chain connects TRBV9 to TRBJ2-2; TRBD1 is a possible D gene (6 bases). The CDR3 is made up of 14 amino acids. The V gene lost 10 bases and the J gene lost 4 bases, with 17 bases spanning the gap. Germline V CDR1 and CDR2: SGDLS, YYNGEE. The CDR3 loop is CAAPLEQGTGELFF. The CDR3 DNA reads as TGTGCCGCCCCCCTTGAACAGGGCACCGGGGAGCTGTTTTTT.